The rows below give T cell receptor beta chains drawn from one sample of a study of cytomegalovirus exposure and HLA in healthy donors. Profiled with immunoSEQ multiplex PCR; TCRdb holds only in-frame clones, not every one. Altogether 130,000 or so clones are present, roughly 77% being singletons, with the ten largest covering more than 1.5%. The sequenced material came from PBMCs. These TCRs come from a man aged 40-49 years in good health and CMV-seronegative. CDR3s include the opening cysteine and the closing phenylalanine or tryptophan. The order of the fields is J gene, clone size, D gene, V gene, CDR3 DNA, CDR3 protein. A D gene is named only where the DNA matches it firmly. The size entry is marked missing in some rows and otherwise reads once, few, many or a size class.

J gene: TRBJ2-7; clone size: -; D gene: TRBD2; V gene: TRBV30; CDR3 DNA: TGTGCCTGGAGTGTATTGGCTAGCGGGTCTTACGAGCAGTACTTC; CDR3 protein: CAWSVLASGSYEQYF
J gene: TRBJ1-1; clone size: once; D gene: -; V gene: TRBV5-8; CDR3 DNA: TGTGCCAGCACCACCTGGACCGGGAACATGAACACTGAAGCTTTCTTT; CDR3 protein: CASTTWTGNMNTEAFF
J gene: TRBJ2-7; clone size: -; D gene: -; V gene: TRBV15; CDR3 DNA: TGTGCCACCAGCGGCGAGGGGGGGAACGAGCAGTACTTC; CDR3 protein: CATSGEGGNEQYF
J gene: TRBJ2-7; clone size: -; D gene: -; V gene: TRBV6-5; CDR3 DNA: TGTGCCAGCAGTTATAAAAGAGGGGGCGAGCAGTACTTC; CDR3 protein: CASSYKRGGEQYF
J gene: TRBJ1-2; clone size: -; D gene: -; V gene: TRBV11-2; CDR3 DNA: TGTGCCAGCAGCTTAGAGAGGGTCTCCGATGGCTACACCTTC; CDR3 protein: CASSLERVSDGYTF
J gene: TRBJ2-4; clone size: -; D gene: TRBD2; V gene: TRBV9; CDR3 DNA: TGTGCCAGCAGCGGAACTAGCGGACGAAACATTCAGTACTTC; CDR3 protein: CASSGTSGRNIQYF
J gene: TRBJ1-2; clone size: -; D gene: -; V gene: TRBV10-2; CDR3 DNA: TGCGCCAGCACCCAAGGGGGAATTAACTATGGCTACACCTTC; CDR3 protein: CASTQGGINYGYTF
J gene: TRBJ2-7; clone size: -; D gene: TRBD2; V gene: TRBV7-9; CDR3 DNA: TGTGCCAGCAGCTTAGTCCTAGCGGACTCCTACGAGCAGTACTTC; CDR3 protein: CASSLVLADSYEQYF
J gene: TRBJ1-2; clone size: -; D gene: TRBD1; V gene: TRBV18; CDR3 DNA: TGTGCCAGCTCGTTCGGGACAGGGGAGAGATCGTCAGGCTACACCTTC; CDR3 protein: CASSFGTGERSSGYTF
J gene: TRBJ2-7; clone size: -; D gene: -; V gene: TRBV6-6; CDR3 DNA: TGTGCCAGCAGTTACTCGAGTCTCGAGCAGTACTTC; CDR3 protein: CASSYSSLEQYF
J gene: TRBJ2-7; clone size: -; D gene: TRBD1; V gene: TRBV6-5; CDR3 DNA: TGTGCCAGCCTAGACAGGGACAGCTCCTACGAGCAGTACTTC; CDR3 protein: CASLDRDSSYEQYF
J gene: TRBJ2-1; clone size: -; D gene: TRBD2; V gene: TRBV18; CDR3 DNA: TGTGCCAGCTCACCACCGGGACTAGCGGGCCAGTACAATGAGCAGTTCTTC; CDR3 protein: CASSPPGLAGQYNEQFF
J gene: TRBJ1-1; clone size: -; D gene: -; V gene: TRBV7-9; CDR3 DNA: TGTGCCAGCAGCCCGTCCACTGAAGTTTTCTTT; CDR3 protein: CASSPSTEVFF
J gene: TRBJ2-7; clone size: -; D gene: TRBD1; V gene: TRBV5-1; CDR3 DNA: TGCGCCAGCAGCAGGACAGGGGTTTCCTACGAGCAGTACTTC; CDR3 protein: CASSRTGVSYEQYF
J gene: TRBJ1-2; clone size: -; D gene: -; V gene: TRBV19; CDR3 DNA: TGTGCCAGTAGTATAGGCCCCACGGACTATGGCTACACCTTC; CDR3 protein: CASSIGPTDYGYTF
J gene: TRBJ2-3; clone size: -; D gene: -; V gene: TRBV5-1; CDR3 DNA: TGCGCCAGCAGCTTGGGTTGGAGCGATACGCAGTATTTT; CDR3 protein: CASSLGWSDTQYF
J gene: TRBJ2-1; clone size: -; D gene: -; V gene: TRBV28; CDR3 DNA: TGTGCCAGCAGTTTAGTTTACGGCAATGAGCAGTTCTTC; CDR3 protein: CASSLVYGNEQFF
J gene: TRBJ2-3; clone size: -; D gene: -; V gene: TRBV5-1; CDR3 DNA: TGCGCCAGCAGCTTGGGGGGGCTGCTTCGTACAGATACGCAGTATTTT; CDR3 protein: CASSLGGLLRTDTQYF
J gene: TRBJ1-2; clone size: few; D gene: TRBD1; V gene: TRBV30; CDR3 DNA: TGTGCCTGGAGTGTGGGCAGGGGGTGGGATGGCTACACCTTC; CDR3 protein: CAWSVGRGWDGYTF
J gene: TRBJ1-3; clone size: -; D gene: -; V gene: TRBV27; CDR3 DNA: TGTGCCAGCAGTTTATTGGGGGGGGCGTCTGGAAACACCATATATTTT; CDR3 protein: CASSLLGGASGNTIYF
J gene: TRBJ2-7; clone size: -; D gene: TRBD1; V gene: TRBV10-2; CDR3 DNA: TGCGCCAGCAGTACAGGGGGCGCAAGCAAGGCCTACGAGCAGTACTTC; CDR3 protein: CASSTGGASKAYEQYF
J gene: TRBJ2-1; clone size: few; D gene: TRBD1; V gene: TRBV5-4; CDR3 DNA: TGTGCCAGCAGCAAGAGGGACAGTATATCCAATGAGCAGTTCTTC; CDR3 protein: CASSKRDSISNEQFF
J gene: TRBJ2-1; clone size: -; D gene: -; V gene: TRBV9; CDR3 DNA: TGTGCCAGCAGCGTAGCTCGGCAGGGCTATGAGCAGTTCTTC; CDR3 protein: CASSVARQGYEQFF
J gene: TRBJ2-5; clone size: -; D gene: -; V gene: TRBV5-8; CDR3 DNA: TGTGCCAGCACCGACCAGGTGTTGCGAGAGACCCAGTACTTC; CDR3 protein: CASTDQVLRETQYF
J gene: TRBJ1-1; clone size: once; D gene: -; V gene: TRBV5-1; CDR3 DNA: TGCGCCAGGACATTTTCAGGGTTCTCGAACACTGAAGCTTTCTTT; CDR3 protein: CARTFSGFSNTEAFF
J gene: TRBJ2-7; clone size: -; D gene: -; V gene: TRBV6-1; CDR3 DNA: TGTGCCAGCGAGGGGGACCCCAAAGTCGAGCAGTACTTC; CDR3 protein: CASEGDPKVEQYF
J gene: TRBJ1-1; clone size: -; D gene: TRBD1; V gene: TRBV5-1; CDR3 DNA: TGCGCCAGCAGCCCTAGACAGGGATACACTGAAGCTTTCTTT; CDR3 protein: CASSPRQGYTEAFF
J gene: TRBJ2-7; clone size: -; D gene: -; V gene: TRBV7-9; CDR3 DNA: TGTGCCAGCAGCCCCGAAGGAGGTAGAGGGCCTTACGAGCAGTACTTC; CDR3 protein: CASSPEGGRGPYEQYF
J gene: TRBJ1-2; clone size: -; D gene: -; V gene: TRBV5-6; CDR3 DNA: TGTGCCAGCAGCTTGGGGGAGGGGAGCTTCTATGGCTACACCTTC; CDR3 protein: CASSLGEGSFYGYTF
J gene: TRBJ1-2; clone size: few; D gene: -; V gene: TRBV28; CDR3 DNA: TGTGCCAGCAGCTCGGCGCCAGGCTATGGCTACACCTTC; CDR3 protein: CASSSAPGYGYTF
J gene: TRBJ2-3; clone size: few; D gene: TRBD2; V gene: TRBV27; CDR3 DNA: TGTGCCAGCAGTTTTAGTTTGGTAGCGGGTTCCACAGATACGCAGTATTTT; CDR3 protein: CASSFSLVAGSTDTQYF
J gene: TRBJ2-7; clone size: -; D gene: -; V gene: TRBV6-5; CDR3 DNA: TGTGCCAGCAGTCCCCCAGGGTTTTCCTACGAGCAGTACTTC; CDR3 protein: CASSPPGFSYEQYF
J gene: TRBJ2-5; clone size: once; D gene: TRBD2; V gene: TRBV5-5; CDR3 DNA: TGTGCCAGCAGCTTGAACTGGGGGGGAGAGACCCAGTACTTC; CDR3 protein: CASSLNWGGETQYF
J gene: TRBJ2-6; clone size: -; D gene: TRBD1; V gene: TRBV6-6; CDR3 DNA: TGTGCCAGCAGTTACACAGGGGTAGGAACCAACGGCCTGACTTTC; CDR3 protein: CASSYTGVGTNGLTF
J gene: TRBJ2-5; clone size: -; D gene: TRBD2; V gene: TRBV10-3; CDR3 DNA: TGTGCCATCAGTGAGTCGGTCGGGGAAGCGGGAGGGAGCCTCGGGACCCAGTACTTC; CDR3 protein: CAISESVGEAGGSLGTQYF
J gene: TRBJ2-4; clone size: -; D gene: TRBD1; V gene: TRBV5-5; CDR3 DNA: TGTGCCAGCAGCTTCCTAGAGACAGGGACGAACATTCAGTACTTC; CDR3 protein: CASSFLETGTNIQYF
J gene: TRBJ2-7; clone size: -; D gene: -; V gene: TRBV7-2; CDR3 DNA: TGTGCCAGCTCTCGGAGGTCCTACGAGCAGTACTTC; CDR3 protein: CASSRRSYEQYF
J gene: TRBJ2-7; clone size: -; D gene: TRBD1; V gene: TRBV6-5; CDR3 DNA: TGTGCCAGCAGTTACGACCAGGGGGCACTTACCTACGAGCAGTACTTC; CDR3 protein: CASSYDQGALTYEQYF
J gene: TRBJ1-5; clone size: few; D gene: TRBD1; V gene: TRBV28; CDR3 DNA: TGTGCCAGCAGTTTTAGGGACAGCAGGCAGCCCCAGCATTTT; CDR3 protein: CASSFRDSRQPQHF
J gene: TRBJ2-1; clone size: -; D gene: -; V gene: TRBV6-4; CDR3 DNA: TGTGCCAGCAGCCTAGAAGTCTACAATGAGCAGTTCTTC; CDR3 protein: CASSLEVYNEQFF
J gene: TRBJ2-5; clone size: few; D gene: TRBD2; V gene: TRBV19; CDR3 DNA: TGTGCCAGTAGTATAGGCACTTTTGGCGGGGGAGAGACCCAGTACTTC; CDR3 protein: CASSIGTFGGGETQYF
J gene: TRBJ1-4; clone size: -; D gene: TRBD1; V gene: TRBV4-2; CDR3 DNA: TGTGCCAGCAGCCCTGGGGCAGGGGGGAGGGAAAAACTGTTTTTT; CDR3 protein: CASSPGAGGREKLFF
J gene: TRBJ1-2; clone size: few; D gene: -; V gene: TRBV2; CDR3 DNA: TGTGCCAGCAGTGAAGATGGGGCGGTTGGCTACACCTTC; CDR3 protein: CASSEDGAVGYTF
J gene: TRBJ2-7; clone size: -; D gene: -; V gene: TRBV5-6; CDR3 DNA: TGTGCCAGCAGCTTGCGAAGCACTTCCTACGAGCAGTACTTC; CDR3 protein: CASSLRSTSYEQYF
J gene: TRBJ1-2; clone size: -; D gene: -; V gene: TRBV7-2; CDR3 DNA: TGTGCCAGCACCCAGCGGGGGGATTACGGGGGCTACACCTTC; CDR3 protein: CASTQRGDYGGYTF
J gene: TRBJ1-6; clone size: -; D gene: -; V gene: TRBV1; CDR3 DNA: TGCACCAGCAGCCAAGAGGGGAGTAGTTCACCCCTCCACTTT; CDR3 protein: CTSSQEGSSSPLHF
J gene: TRBJ2-2; clone size: once; D gene: -; V gene: TRBV28; CDR3 DNA: TGTGCCAGCAGCACAGGAGCGAACACCGGGGAGCTGTTTTTT; CDR3 protein: CASSTGANTGELFF
J gene: TRBJ1-1; clone size: -; D gene: -; V gene: TRBV7-6; CDR3 DNA: TGTGCCAGCAGCCCGAGGATTGATATGAACACTGAAGCTTTCTTT; CDR3 protein: CASSPRIDMNTEAFF
J gene: TRBJ2-7; clone size: -; D gene: -; V gene: TRBV10-1; CDR3 DNA: TGCGCCAGCAGTGGCAGGGATACCTACGAGCAGTACTTC; CDR3 protein: CASSGRDTYEQYF
J gene: TRBJ1-1; clone size: -; D gene: -; V gene: TRBV2; CDR3 DNA: TGTGCCAGCAGTGAGCCAGGGAACACTGAAGCTTTCTTT; CDR3 protein: CASSEPGNTEAFF
J gene: TRBJ2-3; clone size: -; D gene: -; V gene: TRBV11-2; CDR3 DNA: TGTGCCAGCAGCTTAGTGGGGGGAGATACGCAGTATTTT; CDR3 protein: CASSLVGGDTQYF
J gene: TRBJ2-7; clone size: -; D gene: TRBD2; V gene: TRBV7-6; CDR3 DNA: TGTGCCAGCAGCCCTAGCGGGGGGGCCAGCTCCTACGAGCAGTACTTC; CDR3 protein: CASSPSGGASSYEQYF
J gene: TRBJ2-2; clone size: -; D gene: TRBD2; V gene: TRBV9; CDR3 DNA: TGTGCCAGCAGCCCCAGCGGGGGGGCGAACACCGGGGAGCTGTTTTTT; CDR3 protein: CASSPSGGANTGELFF
J gene: TRBJ2-2; clone size: -; D gene: -; V gene: TRBV9; CDR3 DNA: TGTGCCAGCAGCGTAGCGCAGTCTCACACCGGGGAGCTGTTTTTT; CDR3 protein: CASSVAQSHTGELFF